This T cell receptor (beta chain) comes out of a study of T-cell reconstitution after alpha-beta-depleted transplantation in children. CDR1 and CDR2 (germline): MNHEY, SVGAGI. The CDR3 is 15 residues long, ends included. Unique molecular identifiers were incorporated when the TCRbeta library was constructed. In TCRdb, the PCR reads were re-called with MiXCR into one record per CDR3 protein. Counted here are over 550,000 distinct CDR3 sequences, about 11% occurring once; the ten biggest clones make up around 4%. This clonotype has more than one count but fewer than ten. No DNA is shown, since the ends of the CDR3 on it are uncertain; the CDR3 is the one TCRdb lists.

The TCR originated in a human donor who donated a stem cell graft to a child with acute myeloid leukemia. The rearrangement links TRBV6-5 to TRBJ1-2; TRBD1 reflects the table's D call only, with no check against the DNA. The sequences come from PBMCs from the stem cell graft donor, collected from the stem cell graft. CDR3 sequence reads: CASSTSAQGKYGYTF.